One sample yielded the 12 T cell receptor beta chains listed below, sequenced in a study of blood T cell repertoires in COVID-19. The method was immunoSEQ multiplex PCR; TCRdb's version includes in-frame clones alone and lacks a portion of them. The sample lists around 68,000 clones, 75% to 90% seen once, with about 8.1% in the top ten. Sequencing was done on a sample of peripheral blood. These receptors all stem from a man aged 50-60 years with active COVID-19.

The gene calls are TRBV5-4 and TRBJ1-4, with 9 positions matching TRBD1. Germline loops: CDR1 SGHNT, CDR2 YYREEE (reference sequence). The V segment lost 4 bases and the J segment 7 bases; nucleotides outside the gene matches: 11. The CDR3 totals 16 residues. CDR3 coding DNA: TGTGCCAGCAGCCTTCGAGCCGGGACAGGGACTGAAAAACTGTTTTTT. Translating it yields CASSLRAGTGTEKLFF.

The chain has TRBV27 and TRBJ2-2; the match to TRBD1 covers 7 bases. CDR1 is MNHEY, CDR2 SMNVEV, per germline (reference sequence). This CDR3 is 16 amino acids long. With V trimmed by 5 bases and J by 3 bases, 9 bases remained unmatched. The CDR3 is CASSPGTDLYTGELFF. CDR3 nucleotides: TGTGCCAGCAGTCCCGGGACAGATCTATACACCGGGGAGCTGTTTTTT.

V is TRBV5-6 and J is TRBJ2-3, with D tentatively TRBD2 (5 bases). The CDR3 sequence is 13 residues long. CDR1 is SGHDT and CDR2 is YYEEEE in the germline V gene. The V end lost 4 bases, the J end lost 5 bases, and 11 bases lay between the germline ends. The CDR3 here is CASSLRGVDTQYF. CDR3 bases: TGTGCCAGCAGCCTCCGGGGTGTAGATACGCAGTATTTT.

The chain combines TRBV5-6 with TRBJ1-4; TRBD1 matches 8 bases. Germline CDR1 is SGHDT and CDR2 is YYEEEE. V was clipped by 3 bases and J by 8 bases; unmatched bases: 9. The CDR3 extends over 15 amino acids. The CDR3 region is CASSSWTGLREKLFF. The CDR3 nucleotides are TGTGCCAGCAGCTCCTGGACAGGGCTCAGGGAAAAACTGTTTTTT. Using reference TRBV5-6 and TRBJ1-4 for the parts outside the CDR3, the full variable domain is DAGVTQSPTHLIKTRGQQVTLRCSPKSGHDTVSWYQQALGQGPQFIFQYYEEEERQRGNFPDRFSGHQFPNYSSELNVNALLLGDSALYLCASSSWTGLREKLFFGSGTQLSVL.

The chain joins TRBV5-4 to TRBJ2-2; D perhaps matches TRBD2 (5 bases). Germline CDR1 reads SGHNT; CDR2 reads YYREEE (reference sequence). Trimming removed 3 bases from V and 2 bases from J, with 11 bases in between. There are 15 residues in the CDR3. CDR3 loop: CASSSMRANTGELFF. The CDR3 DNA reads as TGTGCCAGCAGCTCCATGAGGGCTAACACCGGGGAGCTGTTTTTT.

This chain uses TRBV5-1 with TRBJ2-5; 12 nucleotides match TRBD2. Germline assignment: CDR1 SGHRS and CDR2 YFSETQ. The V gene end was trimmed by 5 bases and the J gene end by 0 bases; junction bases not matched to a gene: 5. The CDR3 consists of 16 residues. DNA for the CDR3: TGCGCCAGCAGTTTAACTAGCGGGGGGAACCAAGAGACCCAGTACTTC. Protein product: CASSLTSGGNQETQYF. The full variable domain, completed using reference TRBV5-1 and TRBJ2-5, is KAGVTQTPRYLIKTRGQQVTLSCSPISGHRSVSWYQQTPGQGLQFLFEYFSETQRNKGNFPGRFSGRQFSNSRSEMNVSTLELGDSALYLCASSLTSGGNQETQYFGPGTRLLVL.

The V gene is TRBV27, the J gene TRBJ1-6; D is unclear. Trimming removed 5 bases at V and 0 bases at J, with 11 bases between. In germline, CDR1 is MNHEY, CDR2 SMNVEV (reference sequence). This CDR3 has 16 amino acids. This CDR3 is CASSAGVSSYNSPLHF. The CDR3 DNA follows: TGTGCCAGCAGTGCGGGAGTCAGCTCCTATAATTCACCCCTCCACTTT.

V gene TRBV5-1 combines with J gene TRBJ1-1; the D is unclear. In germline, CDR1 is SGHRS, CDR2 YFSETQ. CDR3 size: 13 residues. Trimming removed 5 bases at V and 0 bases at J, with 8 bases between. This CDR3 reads CASRTEVNTEAFF. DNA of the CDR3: TGCGCCAGCAGAACAGAAGTGAACACTGAAGCTTTCTTT.

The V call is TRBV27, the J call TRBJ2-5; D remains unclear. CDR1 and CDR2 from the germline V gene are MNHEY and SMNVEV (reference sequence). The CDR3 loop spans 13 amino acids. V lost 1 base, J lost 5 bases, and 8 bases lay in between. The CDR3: CASSLFRSETQYF. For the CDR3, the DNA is TGTGCCAGCAGTTTATTCCGGAGCGAGACCCAGTACTTC.

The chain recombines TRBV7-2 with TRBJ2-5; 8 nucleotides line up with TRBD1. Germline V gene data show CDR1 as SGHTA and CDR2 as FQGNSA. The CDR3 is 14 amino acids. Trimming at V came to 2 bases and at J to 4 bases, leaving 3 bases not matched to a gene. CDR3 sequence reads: CASSLQGAGETQYF. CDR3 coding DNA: TGTGCCAGCAGCTTACAGGGGGCAGGAGAGACCCAGTACTTC. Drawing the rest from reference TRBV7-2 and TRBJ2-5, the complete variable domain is GAGVSQSPSNKVTEKGKDVELRCDPISGHTALYWYRQSLGQGLEFLIYFQGNSAPDKSGLPSDRFSAERTGGSVSTLTIQRTQQEDSAVYLCASSLQGAGETQYFGPGTRLLVL.

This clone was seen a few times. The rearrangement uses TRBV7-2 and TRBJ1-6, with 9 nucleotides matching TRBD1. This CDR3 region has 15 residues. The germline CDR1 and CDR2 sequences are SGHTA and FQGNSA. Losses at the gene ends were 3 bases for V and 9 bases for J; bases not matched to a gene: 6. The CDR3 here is CASSFRGQGISPLHF. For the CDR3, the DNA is TGTGCCAGCAGCTTCCGAGGACAGGGGATTTCACCCCTCCACTTT.

The CDR3 nucleotides are TGTGCCAGCAGTTACTTAAGGGACAGGGGTTACACTGAAGCTTTCTTT. It translates to CASSYLRDRGYTEAFF. The chain employs TRBV6-2 or TRBV6-3 and TRBJ1-1; 10 bases align to TRBD1. The germline gives CDR1 MNHEY, CDR2 SVGEGT. The CDR3 loop spans 16 amino acids. After removal of 1 base from V and 3 bases from J, the junction contained 5 bases not matched to a gene.